These 28 T cell receptor beta chains originate from one sample sequenced in a study of a mutant IDH1 vaccine in newly diagnosed glioma. The table came from immunoSEQ multiplex PCR; TCRdb's copy has only in-frame clones and leaves some out. The table records roughly 40,000 clones, 90% to 95% of them present only once. Time point in this sample: week 5, during vaccination. The investigators gave 300 ug of mutant IDH1 20-mer peptide in each vaccine dose, together with topical imiquimod. What these receptors recognize is not known. The sequences come from PBMCs, collected from a glioma patient whose treatment included an IDH1 peptide vaccine. Source of these receptors: a man over 45 with glioma.

This chain connects TRBV15 to TRBJ2-2; possible D gene TRBD2, 7 bases. CDR1 is LNHNV, CDR2 YYDKDF, per germline (reference sequence). CDR3 length: 16 amino acids. Trimming shortened V by 3 bases and J by 2 bases, and 13 bases separated the two germline ends. CDR3 protein: CATSRGGGGNTGELFF. DNA of the CDR3: TGTGCCACCAGCAGGGGGGGCGGGGGCAACACCGGGGAGCTGTTTTTT. Full variable domain (rest looked up from reference TRBV15 and TRBJ2-2): DAMVIQNPRYQVTQFGKPVTLSCSQTLNHNVMYWYQQKSSQAPKLLFHYYDKDFNNEADTPDNFQSRRPNTSFCFLDIRSPGLGDTAMYLCATSRGGGGNTGELFFGEGSRLTVL.

J is TRBJ2-7 and V is TRBV4-1, with 8 bases identical to TRBD1. V gave up 0 bases and J gave up 7 bases; unmatched junction bases: 14. The germline V gene has CDR1 MGHRA and CDR2 YSYEKL. This CDR3 is built from 17 residues. The CDR3 sequence is CASSQDTRTGTSVEQYF. In DNA form, the CDR3 reads TGCGCCAGCAGCCAAGATACCCGGACAGGGACGAGTGTTGAGCAGTACTTC.

This clone is a singleton in its sample. The V and J genes are TRBV4-3 and TRBJ1-2; possible D gene TRBD1, 5 bases. The CDR3 totals 17 residues. The V end lost 1 base, the J end lost 4 bases, and 19 bases lay between the germline ends. The germline V gene has CDR1 LGHNA and CDR2 YSLEER. Written as DNA, the CDR3 is TGCGCCAGCAGCCAAGGGCTCGCAGGGTTATTTGGCTATGGCTACACCTTC. This codes for CASSQGLAGLFGYGYTF.

As DNA, the CDR3 is TGTGCCAGCAGTGAAGCGTGGCCAGACACCTACGAGCAGTACTTC. It is translated as CASSEAWPDTYEQYF. The V gene is TRBV2, the J gene TRBJ2-7; D unclear. This CDR3 spans 15 amino acids. Germline V gene sequence: CDR1 SNHLY, CDR2 FYNNEI. Trimming left V 0 bases short and J 2 bases short, with 11 bases between.

The chain couples TRBV10-3 to TRBJ2-3; the D is unclear. CDR1 and CDR2 (germline): ENHRY, SYGVKD. V gave up 3 bases and J gave up 3 bases, with 7 bases separating them. This CDR3 is 13 amino acids long. The CDR3 loop is CAISEFGTDTQYF. CDR3 coding DNA: TGTGCCATCAGTGAATTTGGGACAGATACGCAGTATTTT.

V is TRBV27 and J is TRBJ2-7; TRBD1 matches at 9 bases. Germline loops: CDR1 MNHEY, CDR2 SMNVEV (reference sequence). The CDR3 length is 15 residues. Unmatched junction bases numbered 7, after V lost 3 bases and J lost 4 bases. The CDR3 is CASSFITGGKYEQYF. The CDR3 DNA sequence: TGTGCCAGCAGTTTTATTACAGGGGGCAAGTACGAGCAGTACTTC.

The chain uses TRBV6-6 and TRBJ1-5; TRBD1 agrees at 8 bases. Losses at the gene ends were 4 bases for V and 0 bases for J; bases not matched to a gene: 2. The CDR3 is 15 residues long. Germline V gene sequence: CDR1 MNHNY, CDR2 SVGAGI (reference sequence). Here the CDR3 reads CASSLTGDSNQPQHF. The DNA for the CDR3 is TGTGCCAGCAGTTTGACAGGGGATAGCAATCAGCCCCAGCATTTT.

The J gene is TRBJ1-2, the V gene TRBV10-2; D not resolved. This CDR3 comprises 16 residues. Germline V gene sequence: CDR1 WSHSY, CDR2 SAAADI. The V and J ends lost 3 bases and 0 bases respectively, with 14 bases between them. This chain's CDR3 is CASSDEGRNANYGYTF. The CDR3 region has the DNA TGCGCCAGCAGTGATGAAGGACGAAACGCTAACTATGGCTACACCTTC.

The rearrangement uses TRBV9 and TRBJ1-2; 10 bases align to TRBD1. With V trimmed by 4 bases and J by 3 bases, 6 bases remained unmatched. CDR1 and CDR2 (germline): SGDLS, YYNGEE. This CDR3 comprises 15 residues. CDR3 DNA sequence: TGTGCCAGCAGCCCTCGACAGGGGGCCTACTATGGCTACACCTTC. This sequence encodes CASSPRQGAYYGYTF.

This rearrangement joins TRBV2 to TRBJ1-1; D perhaps matches TRBD1 (5 bases). The V end lost 4 bases, the J end lost 5 bases, and 17 bases lay between the germline ends. Germline V gives CDR1 SNHLY, CDR2 FYNNEI. The CDR3 consists of 15 residues. The CDR3 loop reads CASSAWFVGVTEAFF. The CDR3 nucleotides are TGTGCCAGCAGTGCCTGGTTCGTGGGGGTGACTGAAGCTTTCTTT.

The chain joins TRBV11-2 to TRBJ1-1, with D maybe TRBD1 (5 bases). Germline CDR1 is SGHAT and CDR2 is FQNNGV. V lost 4 bases and J lost 3, with 18 bases in between. This CDR3 has 16 residues. The CDR3 DNA reads as TGTGCCAGCAGCTCCCATCGACGGGGAGGGGACACTGAAGCTTTCTTT. This sequence encodes CASSSHRRGGDTEAFF.

The chain joins TRBV6-1 to TRBJ2-3; TRBD1 agrees at 9 bases. Trimming removed 7 bases from V and 4 bases from J; junction bases left unmatched: 6. Germline V CDR1 and CDR2: MNHNS, SASEGT. CDR3 length: 14 residues. CDR3 DNA: TGTGCCAGCAACTTGGACAGGGGCCCAGATACGCAGTATTTT. Residues: CASNLDRGPDTQYF.

The rearrangement links TRBV9 to TRBJ2-7; TRBD1 aligns across 9 bases. Trimming removed 3 bases from V and 5 bases from J; junction bases left unmatched: 9. CDR3 size: 15 residues. CDR1 SGDLS and CDR2 YYNGEE come from the germline V gene. CDR3 region: CASSGDRDRDHEQYF. The CDR3 region has the DNA TGTGCCAGCAGCGGGGACCGGGACAGGGACCACGAGCAGTACTTC. Full variable domain (missing parts from reference TRBV9 and TRBJ2-7): DSGVTQTPKHLITATGQRVTLRCSPRSGDLSVYWYQQSLDQGLQFLIQYYNGEERAKGNILERFSAQQFPDLHSELNLSSLELGDSALYFCASSGDRDRDHEQYFGPGTRLTVT.

The genes are TRBV5-5 and TRBJ2-7; 10 bases are shared with TRBD1. Trimming removed 4 bases from V and 3 bases from J; junction bases left unmatched: 10. CDR1 is SGHKS, CDR2 YYEKEE, per germline (reference sequence). CDR3 length: 16 residues. The CDR3 spells CASSRPGTGANYEQYF. The CDR3 bases are TGTGCCAGCAGCAGACCCGGGACAGGGGCAAACTACGAGCAGTACTTC.

V and J are TRBV4-1 and TRBJ1-1; weak D call: TRBD1 (6 bases). V gave up 1 base and J gave up 5 bases, with 11 bases separating them. From germline, CDR1 is MGHRA and CDR2 YSYEKL. The CDR3 is made up of 14 amino acids. In DNA, the CDR3 is TGCGCCAGCAGCCAAGTCCGGGACACAACTGAAGCTTTCTTT. Amino acid sequence: CASSQVRDTTEAFF.

V is TRBV15 and J is TRBJ2-5; no firm D call. CDR1 is LNHNV and CDR2 is YYDKDF in the germline V gene (reference sequence). CDR3 size: 16 residues. With 1 base removed from V and 2 bases from J, the gap between germline ends came to 14 bases. CDR3 coding DNA: TGTGCCACCAGCAGAGGTTGGGGAAATGGTCAAGAGACCCAGTACTTC. This codes for CATSRGWGNGQETQYF.

The rearrangement links TRBV5-5 to TRBJ1-2; a weak D match, TRBD1 (6 bases). V gave up 5 bases and J gave up 7 bases, with 18 bases separating them. This CDR3 spans 14 amino acids. Germline V CDR1 and CDR2: SGHKS, YYEKEE (reference sequence). CDR3 loop: CASRLEPQGTGYTF. The CDR3 DNA is TGTGCCAGCAGGCTCGAACCACAGGGAACTGGCTACACCTTC.

This chain links TRBV4-1 with TRBJ2-3; 12 positions match TRBD2. Looked up from germline, CDR1 is MGHRA and CDR2 is YSYEKL. CDR3 length equals 18 residues. Germline trimming cut 3 bases from V and 2 bases from J; bases unmatched to any gene: 9. CDR3 loop: CASSQKLLAGGDTDTQYF. In DNA, the CDR3 is TGCGCCAGCAGCCAGAAACTTCTAGCGGGAGGGGACACAGATACGCAGTATTTT.

CDR3 protein: CASSEAGGPYGYTF. The CDR3 DNA is TGTGCCAGCAGTGAAGCGGGAGGACCCTATGGCTACACCTTC. This chain uses TRBV6-1 with TRBJ1-2; D uncertain. The V and J ends lost 0 bases and 4 bases respectively, with 9 bases between them. CDR3 size: 14 residues. Germline CDR1 and CDR2: MNHNS and SASEGT.

V is TRBV28 and J is TRBJ1-5; TRBD1 agrees at 9 bases. Germline-derived CDR1 and CDR2 are MDHEN and SYDVKM. This CDR3 is 13 amino acids long. The J segment lost 5 bases and the V segment lost 5 bases, leaving 1 base of the junction unmatched. The CDR3 loop is CASSGTGHQPQHF. CDR3 coding DNA: TGTGCCAGCAGTGGGACAGGGCATCAGCCCCAGCATTTT.

This chain joins TRBV13 and TRBJ1-5; possibly TRBD1 for D (5 bases). CDR3 length equals 14 residues. Germline CDR1 PRHDT, CDR2 FYEKMQ (reference sequence). With 2 bases removed from V and 3 bases from J, the gap between germline ends came to 8 bases. This chain's CDR3 is CASSLQGDNQPQHF. In nucleotides, the CDR3 is TGTGCCAGCAGCTTACAGGGAGACAATCAGCCCCAGCATTTT.

This chain uses TRBV28 with TRBJ1-2; weak D call: TRBD1 (6 bases). CDR1 is MDHEN, CDR2 SYDVKM, per germline. V shed 6 bases and J shed 2 bases, with 13 bases lying between them. This CDR3 contains 14 residues. The CDR3 sequence: CASRLPGTNYGYTF. CDR3 nucleotide sequence: TGTGCCAGCAGGCTACCAGGGACAAACTATGGCTACACCTTC.

V and J are TRBV7-8 and TRBJ2-5; 11 bases align to TRBD2. V shed 4 bases, J shed 2 bases, and the junction held 9 bases outside the gene matches. CDR3 length: 17 residues. Germline V gene sequence: CDR1 SGHVS, CDR2 FQNEAQ. The chain's CDR3 is CASSSTGTSGSQETQYF. The CDR3 DNA is TGTGCCAGCAGCTCGACCGGGACTAGCGGATCTCAAGAGACCCAGTACTTC.

The CDR3 DNA reads as TGTGCCAGCAGCAATGCAGGGGGCACTAACTATGGCTACACCTTC. It specifies CASSNAGGTNYGYTF. The chain combines TRBV5-4 with TRBJ1-2, with TRBD1 matching 8 bases. The CDR3 consists of 15 residues. Trimming removed 4 bases from V and 0 bases from J; junction bases left unmatched: 5. Germline CDR1 and CDR2: SGHNT and YYREEE (reference sequence).

V usage is TRBV18 and J usage is TRBJ2-2; D call uncertain. This CDR3 comprises 16 residues. Trimming shortened V by 0 bases and J by 0 bases, and 8 bases separated the two germline ends. CDR1 KGHSH and CDR2 LQKENI come from the germline V gene. Written as DNA, the CDR3 is TGTGCCAGCTCACCACCGTCGAGAGCGAACACCGGGGAGCTGTTTTTT. Protein sequence: CASSPPSRANTGELFF.

This chain links TRBV7-2 with TRBJ2-7; 7 bases match TRBD2. CDR1 and CDR2 (germline): SGHTA, FQGNSA. V lost 1 base, J lost 1 base, and 4 bases stayed unmatched. This CDR3 is 15 amino acids long. CDR3 residues: CASSLDYGGSYEQYF. The CDR3 region has the DNA TGTGCCAGCAGCTTAGACTACGGGGGGTCCTACGAGCAGTACTTC.

This chain joins TRBV10-1 and TRBJ2-7; D possibly corresponds to TRBD2 (7 bases). Trimming shortened V by 7 bases and J by 0 bases, and 16 bases separated the two germline ends. This CDR3 spans 15 amino acids. Germline CDR1 reads WNHNN; CDR2 reads SYGVQD (reference sequence). In DNA, the CDR3 is TGCGCCAGCACCCCCTGGGGGGGGCCCTCCTACGAGCAGTACTTC. Translation: CASTPWGGPSYEQYF.

The chain couples TRBV11-3 to TRBJ2-3; the D is unclear. Trimming shortened V by 1 base and J by 5 bases, and 10 bases separated the two germline ends. The germline V gene encodes CDR1 SGHNT and CDR2 YENEEA. The CDR3 loop spans 14 amino acids. The CDR3 bases are TGTGCCAGCAGCTTAGCGGGCCCGGGAGATACGCAGTATTTT. It codes for CASSLAGPGDTQYF. Full variable domain (outside the CDR3, taken from reference TRBV11-3 and TRBJ2-3): EAGVVQSPRYKIIEKKQPVAFWCNPISGHNTLYWYLQNLGQGPELLIRYENEEAVDDSQLPKDRFSAERLKGVDSTLKIQPAELGDSAVYLCASSLAGPGDTQYFGPGTRLTVL.